The rows below give T cell receptor beta chains drawn from one sample of a study of neurological immune-mediated disorders. TCRdb analysed the 5' RACE reads with MiXCR anew, one entry per CDR3 protein. The profile shows over 55,000 distinct CDR3 sequences, around 9.6% of them singletons. The sequenced sample was PBMCs. These receptors all come from a man aged 30-40 years in good health. CDR3s include the opening cysteine and the closing phenylalanine or tryptophan. D genes are given only for firm matches. Clone size is stated in some rows and not others, as once, few, many or a class when expanded.

clone_size: many; d_call: TRBD2; v_call: TRBV5-1; j_call: TRBJ2-3; cdr3_aa: CASSSGLADSRDTQYF; cdr3_nt: TGCGCCAGCAGCTCGGGACTAGCGGACTCCCGGGATACGCAGTATTTT
clone_size: many; d_call: .; v_call: TRBV5-1; j_call: TRBJ2-6; cdr3_aa: CASSMSVGSGANVLTF; cdr3_nt: TGCGCCAGCAGCATGTCCGTGGGCTCCGGGGCCAACGTCCTGACTTTC
clone_size: many; d_call: TRBD2; v_call: TRBV6-6; j_call: TRBJ2-7; cdr3_aa: CASRPAPGLAGSTLSYEQYF; cdr3_nt: TGTGCCAGCAGGCCCGCCCCGGGACTAGCGGGATCAACTCTATCCTACGAGCAGTACTTC
clone_size: .; d_call: TRBD1; v_call: TRBV6-5; j_call: TRBJ2-7; cdr3_aa: CASSYRDRESALYF; cdr3_nt: TGTGCCAGCAGTTACAGGGACAGGGAGAGTGCGCTGTACTTC
clone_size: many; d_call: TRBD1; v_call: TRBV15; j_call: TRBJ1-5; cdr3_aa: CATSRPPGQSNQPQHF; cdr3_nt: TGTGCCACCAGCCGACCGCCGGGACAGTCCAATCAGCCCCAGCATTTT
clone_size: .; d_call: TRBD2; v_call: TRBV19; j_call: TRBJ2-1; cdr3_aa: CASSISGSVPYNEQFF; cdr3_nt: TGTGCCAGTAGTATAAGCGGGAGTGTCCCCTACAATGAGCAGTTCTTC
clone_size: many; d_call: .; v_call: TRBV15; j_call: TRBJ2-7; cdr3_aa: CATSRDRGNEQYF; cdr3_nt: TGTGCCACCAGCAGAGATCGAGGGAACGAGCAGTACTTC
clone_size: few; d_call: TRBD1; v_call: TRBV10-2; j_call: TRBJ1-5; cdr3_aa: CASPGALGQVGAQHF; cdr3_nt: TGCGCCAGCCCAGGGGCCCTCGGACAGGTCGGGGCCCAGCATTTT
clone_size: many; d_call: .; v_call: TRBV27; j_call: TRBJ2-5; cdr3_aa: CASSRGPIQETQYF; cdr3_nt: TGTGCCAGCAGTCGTGGCCCGATCCAAGAGACCCAGTACTTC
clone_size: many; d_call: .; v_call: TRBV27; j_call: TRBJ2-5; cdr3_aa: CASSDFRAPETQYF; cdr3_nt: TGTGCCAGCAGTGACTTCAGGGCTCCAGAGACCCAGTACTTC
clone_size: .; d_call: .; v_call: TRBV12-3/TRBV12-4; j_call: TRBJ2-3; cdr3_aa: CASSLSGGTDMQYF; cdr3_nt: TGTGCCAGCAGTCTGAGCGGAGGGACAGATATGCAGTATTTT
clone_size: many; d_call: .; v_call: TRBV10-3; j_call: TRBJ2-7; cdr3_aa: CAIATTGSSNEQYF; cdr3_nt: TGTGCCATCGCCACCACAGGGTCCAGCAACGAGCAGTACTTC
clone_size: .; d_call: .; v_call: TRBV7-2; j_call: TRBJ1-2; cdr3_aa: CASSFLSQTNYGYTF; cdr3_nt: TGTGCCAGCAGCTTCCTTAGCCAGACCAACTATGGCTACACCTTC
clone_size: .; d_call: .; v_call: TRBV27; j_call: TRBJ2-6; cdr3_aa: CASRDPGQAGANVLTF; cdr3_nt: TGTGCCAGCCGGGACCCTGGGCAGGCTGGGGCCAACGTCCTGACTTTC
clone_size: many; d_call: .; v_call: TRBV3-1; j_call: TRBJ1-5; cdr3_aa: CASSQSTGQSHQPQHF; cdr3_nt: TGTGCCAGCAGCCAATCGACAGGACAGTCTCATCAGCCCCAGCATTTT
clone_size: .; d_call: .; v_call: TRBV18; j_call: TRBJ1-1; cdr3_aa: CASSRTHQNTEAFF; cdr3_nt: TGTGCCAGCTCAAGGACACATCAGAACACTGAAGCTTTCTTT
clone_size: few; d_call: TRBD1; v_call: TRBV19; j_call: TRBJ2-7; cdr3_aa: CASSVQGADEQYF; cdr3_nt: TGTGCCAGTAGTGTACAGGGGGCGGACGAGCAGTACTTC
clone_size: many; d_call: TRBD1; v_call: TRBV10-1; j_call: TRBJ2-7; cdr3_aa: CASSPGQVTYEQYF; cdr3_nt: TGCGCCAGCAGCCCGGGACAGGTTACCTACGAGCAGTACTTC
clone_size: many; d_call: .; v_call: TRBV20-1; j_call: TRBJ1-5; cdr3_aa: CSARDRDIDQPQHF; cdr3_nt: TGCAGTGCTAGAGACCGGGACATAGATCAGCCCCAGCATTTT
clone_size: many; d_call: TRBD1; v_call: TRBV11-2; j_call: TRBJ2-1; cdr3_aa: CASSLANRGSYNEQFF; cdr3_nt: TGTGCCAGCAGCTTAGCGAACAGGGGCTCCTACAATGAGCAGTTCTTC
clone_size: many; d_call: TRBD2; v_call: TRBV29-1; j_call: TRBJ2-5; cdr3_aa: CTAGTSGRRETQYF; cdr3_nt: TGCACCGCCGGGACTAGCGGGAGAAGAGAGACCCAGTACTTC
clone_size: many; d_call: TRBD1; v_call: TRBV12-3/TRBV12-4; j_call: TRBJ2-3; cdr3_aa: CASSLARDRISTDTQYF; cdr3_nt: TGTGCCAGCAGTTTAGCGCGGGACAGGATTAGCACAGATACGCAGTATTTT
clone_size: many; d_call: .; v_call: TRBV7-2; j_call: TRBJ1-3; cdr3_aa: CASSRGGGQSGNTIYF; cdr3_nt: TGTGCCAGCAGCCGAGGGGGAGGGCAGTCCGGAAACACCATATATTTT